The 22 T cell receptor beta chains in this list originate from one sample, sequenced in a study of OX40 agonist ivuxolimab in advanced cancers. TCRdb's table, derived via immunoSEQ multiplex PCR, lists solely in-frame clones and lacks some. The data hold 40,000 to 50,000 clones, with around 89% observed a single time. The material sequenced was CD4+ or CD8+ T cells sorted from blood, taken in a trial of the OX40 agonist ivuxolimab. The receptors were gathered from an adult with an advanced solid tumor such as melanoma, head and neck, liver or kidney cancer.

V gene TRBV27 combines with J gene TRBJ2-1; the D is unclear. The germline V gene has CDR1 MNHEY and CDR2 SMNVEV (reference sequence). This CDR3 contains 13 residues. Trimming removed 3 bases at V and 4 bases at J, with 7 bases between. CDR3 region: CASSLFPYNEQFF. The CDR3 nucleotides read TGTGCCAGCAGTTTGTTTCCGTACAATGAGCAGTTCTTC.

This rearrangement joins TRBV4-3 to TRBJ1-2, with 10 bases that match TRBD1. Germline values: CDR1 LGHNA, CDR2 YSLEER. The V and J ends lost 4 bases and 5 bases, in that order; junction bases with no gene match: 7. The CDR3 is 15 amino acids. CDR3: CASSPWGQGYYGYTF. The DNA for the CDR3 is TGCGCCAGCAGCCCTTGGGGACAGGGGTATTATGGCTACACCTTC.

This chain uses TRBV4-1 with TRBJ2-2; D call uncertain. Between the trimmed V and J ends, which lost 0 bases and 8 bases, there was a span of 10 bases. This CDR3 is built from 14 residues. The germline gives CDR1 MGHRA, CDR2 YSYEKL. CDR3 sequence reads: CASSQDPGSGELFF. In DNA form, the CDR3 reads TGCGCCAGCAGCCAAGACCCGGGCAGTGGGGAGCTGTTTTTT.

The chain's CDR3 is CASSYGLDSPLHF. DNA for the CDR3: TGTGCCAGCAGCTACGGGCTCGATTCACCCCTCCACTTT. The V and J genes are TRBV27 and TRBJ1-6; D unclear. CDR1 MNHEY and CDR2 SMNVEV come from the germline V gene (reference sequence). V was pared by 6 bases and J by 8 bases, with 11 bases between. The CDR3 totals 13 residues.

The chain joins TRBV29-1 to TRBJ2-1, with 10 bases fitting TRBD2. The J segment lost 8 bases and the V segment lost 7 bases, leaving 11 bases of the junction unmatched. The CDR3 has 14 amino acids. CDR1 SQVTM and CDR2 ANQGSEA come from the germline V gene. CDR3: CSGDLAGEGDEQFF. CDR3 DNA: TGCAGCGGCGATCTAGCGGGAGAAGGCGATGAGCAGTTCTTC.

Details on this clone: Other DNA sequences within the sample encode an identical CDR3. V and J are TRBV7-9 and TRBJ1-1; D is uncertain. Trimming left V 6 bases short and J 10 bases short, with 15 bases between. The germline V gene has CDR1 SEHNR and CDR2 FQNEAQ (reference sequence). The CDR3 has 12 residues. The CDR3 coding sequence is TGTGCCAGCAGAAAAGAGGGCAGGAGAGCTTTCTTT. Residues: CASRKEGRRAFF.

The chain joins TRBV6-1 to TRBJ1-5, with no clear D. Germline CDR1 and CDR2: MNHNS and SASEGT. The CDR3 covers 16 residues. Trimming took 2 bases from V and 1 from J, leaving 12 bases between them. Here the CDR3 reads CASSELIEGSNQPQHF. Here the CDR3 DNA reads TGTGCCAGCAGTGAATTAATTGAGGGAAGCAATCAGCCCCAGCATTTT.

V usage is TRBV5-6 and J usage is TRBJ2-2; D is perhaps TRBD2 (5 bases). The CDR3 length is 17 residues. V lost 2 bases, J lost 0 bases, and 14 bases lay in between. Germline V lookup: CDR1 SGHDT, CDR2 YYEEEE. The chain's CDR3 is CASSFTSTGTNTGELFF. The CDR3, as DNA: TGTGCCAGCAGCTTCACGTCGACGGGGACGAACACCGGGGAGCTGTTTTTT.

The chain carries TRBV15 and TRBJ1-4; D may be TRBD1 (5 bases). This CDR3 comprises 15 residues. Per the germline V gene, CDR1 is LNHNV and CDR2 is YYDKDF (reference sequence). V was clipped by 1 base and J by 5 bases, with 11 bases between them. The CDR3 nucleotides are TGTGCCACCAGCAGAGGAAGGGGTGGGAATGAAAAACTGTTTTTT. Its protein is CATSRGRGGNEKLFF.

CDR3 sequence: CATGPGGTEAFF. The DNA for the CDR3 is TGTGCCACCGGTCCAGGGGGCACTGAAGCTTTCTTT. The V call is TRBV19, the J call TRBJ1-1; 7 bases fit TRBD1. CDR1 is LNHDA, CDR2 SQIVND, per germline (reference sequence). After removal of 10 bases from V and 4 bases from J, the junction contained 6 bases not matched to a gene. The CDR3 has 12 amino acids. The variable domain in full, completed from reference TRBV19 and TRBJ1-1, reads DGGITQSPKYLFRKEGQNVTLSCEQNLNHDAMYWYRQDPGQGLRLIYYSQIVNDFQKGDIAEGYSVSREKKESFPLTVTSAQKNPTAFYLCATGPGGTEAFFGQGTRLTVV.

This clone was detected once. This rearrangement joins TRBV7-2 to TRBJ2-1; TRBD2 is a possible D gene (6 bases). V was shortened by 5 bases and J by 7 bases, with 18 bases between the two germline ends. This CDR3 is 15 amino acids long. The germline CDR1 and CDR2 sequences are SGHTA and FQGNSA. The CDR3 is CASSPPGTYGNEQFF. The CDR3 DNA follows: TGTGCCAGCAGCCCGCCGGGGACTTATGGTAATGAGCAGTTCTTC.

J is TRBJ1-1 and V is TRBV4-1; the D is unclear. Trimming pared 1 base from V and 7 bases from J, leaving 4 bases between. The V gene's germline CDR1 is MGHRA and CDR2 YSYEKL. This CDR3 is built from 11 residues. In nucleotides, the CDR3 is TGCGCCAGCAGCCAAGGAGGTGAAGCTTTCTTT. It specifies CASSQGGEAFF.

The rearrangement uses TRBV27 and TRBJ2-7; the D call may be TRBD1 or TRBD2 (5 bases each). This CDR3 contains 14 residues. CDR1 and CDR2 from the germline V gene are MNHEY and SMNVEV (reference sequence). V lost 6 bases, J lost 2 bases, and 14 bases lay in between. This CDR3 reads CASRLGGGTYEQYF. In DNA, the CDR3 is TGTGCCAGCAGGCTTGGGGGTGGCACCTACGAGCAGTACTTC.

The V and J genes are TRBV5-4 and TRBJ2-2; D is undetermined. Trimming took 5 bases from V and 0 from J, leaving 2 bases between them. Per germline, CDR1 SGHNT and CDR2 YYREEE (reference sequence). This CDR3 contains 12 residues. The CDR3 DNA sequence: TGTGCCAGCAGAGCGAACACCGGGGAGCTGTTTTTT. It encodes CASRANTGELFF.

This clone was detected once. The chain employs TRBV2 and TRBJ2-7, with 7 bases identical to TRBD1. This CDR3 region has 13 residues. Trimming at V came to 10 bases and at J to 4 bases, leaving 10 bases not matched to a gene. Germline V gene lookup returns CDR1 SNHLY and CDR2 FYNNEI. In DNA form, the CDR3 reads TGTGCCACCGGGCAGGGGGTGGTGTACGAGCAGTACTTC. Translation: CATGQGVVYEQYF.

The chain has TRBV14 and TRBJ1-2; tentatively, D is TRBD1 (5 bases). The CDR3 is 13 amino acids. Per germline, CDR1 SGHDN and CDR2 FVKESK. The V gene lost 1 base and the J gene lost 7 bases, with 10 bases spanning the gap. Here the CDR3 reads CASSQVGTSGYTF. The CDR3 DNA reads TGTGCCAGCAGCCAAGTGGGGACCAGTGGCTACACCTTC.

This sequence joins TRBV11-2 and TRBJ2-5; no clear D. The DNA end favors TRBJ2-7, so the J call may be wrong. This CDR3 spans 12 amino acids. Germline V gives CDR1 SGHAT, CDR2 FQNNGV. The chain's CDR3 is CASSYVGHEQYF. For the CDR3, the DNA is TGTGCCAGCAGCTACGTTGGCCACGAGCAGTACTTC.

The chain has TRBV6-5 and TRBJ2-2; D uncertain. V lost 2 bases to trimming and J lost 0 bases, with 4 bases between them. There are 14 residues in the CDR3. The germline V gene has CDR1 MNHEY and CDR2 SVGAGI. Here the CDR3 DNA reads TGTGCCAGCAGTTACGGGGCGAACACCGGGGAGCTGTTTTTT. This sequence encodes CASSYGANTGELFF.

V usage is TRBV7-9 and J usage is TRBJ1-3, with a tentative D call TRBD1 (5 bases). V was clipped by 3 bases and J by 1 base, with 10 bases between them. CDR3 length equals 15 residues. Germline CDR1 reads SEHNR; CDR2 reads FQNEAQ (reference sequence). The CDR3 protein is CASSLVGASGNTIYF. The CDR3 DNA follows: TGTGCCAGCAGCTTGGTAGGGGCTTCTGGAAACACCATATATTTT.

The chain's CDR3 is CASSPLAGSTDTQYF. The CDR3 DNA follows: TGTGCCAGCTCGCCTTTAGCGGGAAGCACAGATACGCAGTATTTT. The V call is TRBV6-1, the J call TRBJ2-3; 8 positions match TRBD2. The CDR3 consists of 15 residues. Trimming took 8 bases from V and 0 from J; bases not matched to a gene: 7. Per the germline V gene, CDR1 is MNHNS and CDR2 is SASEGT.

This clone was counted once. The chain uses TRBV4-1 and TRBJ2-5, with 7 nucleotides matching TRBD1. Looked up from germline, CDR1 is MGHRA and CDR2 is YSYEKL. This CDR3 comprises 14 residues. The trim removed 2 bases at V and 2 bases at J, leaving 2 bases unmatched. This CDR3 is CASSQWTGQETQYF. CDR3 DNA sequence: TGCGCCAGCAGCCAATGGACAGGACAAGAGACCCAGTACTTC.

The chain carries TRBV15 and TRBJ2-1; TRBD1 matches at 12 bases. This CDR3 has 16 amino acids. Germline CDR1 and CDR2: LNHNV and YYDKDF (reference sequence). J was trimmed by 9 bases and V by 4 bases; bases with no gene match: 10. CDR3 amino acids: CATSTGGDRGLVEQFF. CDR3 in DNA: TGTGCCACCAGCACCGGGGGGGACAGGGGGCTAGTTGAGCAGTTCTTC.